These T cell receptor beta chains were read from a single sample in a study of beta chain features in type 1 diabetes. The protocol was immunoSEQ multiplex PCR, while the TCRdb copy is restricted to in-frame clones and leaves out a portion. Among 330,000 or so clones, around 12% were seen once, and the ten largest hold 0.0095% to 0.013%. Sequencing was done on a sample of naive CD4+ T cells from blood. The receptors derive from a woman between 18 and 30 years old with type 1 diabetes. Each CDR3 is given with its conserved first and last residue. Each record gives: D gene, clone size, V gene, J gene, CDR3 protein, CDR3 DNA. The D gene is left open where the match is weak. Where a row states a size, it is once, few, many or the class of an expanded clone; other rows omit it.

d_call: -
clone_size: -
v_call: TRBV29-1
j_call: TRBJ2-4
cdr3_aa: CSVGQRMGNIQYF
cdr3_nt: TGCAGCGTTGGGCAGAGGATGGGAAACATTCAGTACTTC

d_call: -
clone_size: -
v_call: TRBV12-5
j_call: TRBJ1-1
cdr3_aa: CATPPSVNTEAFF
cdr3_nt: TGTGCTACCCCACCATCGGTGAACACTGAAGCTTTCTTT

d_call: TRBD1
clone_size: -
v_call: TRBV7-9
j_call: TRBJ2-7
cdr3_aa: CASTYTAGGQGVRYEQYF
cdr3_nt: TGTGCCAGCACTTATACTGCGGGCGGACAGGGAGTGAGGTACGAGCAGTACTTC

d_call: TRBD2
clone_size: -
v_call: TRBV9
j_call: TRBJ2-5
cdr3_aa: CASSVATSGRETQYF
cdr3_nt: TGTGCCAGCAGCGTGGCGACTAGCGGGCGGGAGACCCAGTACTTC

d_call: TRBD1
clone_size: -
v_call: TRBV28
j_call: TRBJ2-5
cdr3_aa: CASSTTSDRDVETQYF
cdr3_nt: TGTGCCAGCAGCACCACCTCAGACAGGGATGTGGAGACCCAGTACTTC

d_call: -
clone_size: few
v_call: TRBV6-6
j_call: TRBJ2-6
cdr3_aa: CASSTRVSSGANVLTF
cdr3_nt: TGTGCCAGCAGCACGCGGGTTAGCTCTGGGGCCAACGTCCTGACTTTC

d_call: -
clone_size: few
v_call: TRBV9
j_call: TRBJ2-2
cdr3_aa: CASSALQGTNTGELFF
cdr3_nt: TGTGCCAGCAGCGCCCTACAGGGGACTAACACCGGGGAGCTGTTTTTT

d_call: -
clone_size: few
v_call: TRBV28
j_call: TRBJ2-5
cdr3_aa: CASSFRVDETQYF
cdr3_nt: TGTGCCAGCAGTTTCAGGGTTGACGAGACCCAGTACTTC

d_call: -
clone_size: -
v_call: TRBV6-6
j_call: TRBJ1-3
cdr3_aa: CASRPQGGTGNTIYF
cdr3_nt: TGTGCCAGCAGACCACAGGGTGGAACTGGAAACACCATATATTTT

d_call: -
clone_size: few
v_call: TRBV19
j_call: TRBJ2-3
cdr3_aa: CASSIANLLSDTQYF
cdr3_nt: TGTGCCAGTAGTATAGCTAACCTACTATCAGATACGCAGTATTTT

d_call: TRBD1
clone_size: -
v_call: TRBV7-8
j_call: TRBJ1-5
cdr3_aa: CASSLEGQGANQPQHF
cdr3_nt: TGTGCCAGCAGCTTAGAGGGACAGGGGGCCAATCAGCCCCAGCATTTT

d_call: TRBD1
clone_size: few
v_call: TRBV19
j_call: TRBJ1-1
cdr3_aa: CASSFLRQGAFF
cdr3_nt: TGTGCCAGTAGTTTCCTCCGACAGGGTGCTTTCTTT

d_call: -
clone_size: -
v_call: TRBV4-3
j_call: TRBJ1-1
cdr3_aa: CASSQWGGRNTEAFF
cdr3_nt: TGCGCCAGCAGCCAATGGGGGGGCAGGAACACTGAAGCTTTCTTT

d_call: -
clone_size: -
v_call: TRBV5-1
j_call: TRBJ2-5
cdr3_aa: CASSLGGGDRETQYF
cdr3_nt: TGCGCCAGCAGCTTGGGCGGGGGCGATCGAGAGACCCAGTACTTC

d_call: TRBD1
clone_size: -
v_call: TRBV5-1
j_call: TRBJ2-7
cdr3_aa: CASSTGQGYSYEQYF
cdr3_nt: TGCGCCAGCAGCACCGGACAGGGCTACTCCTACGAGCAGTACTTC

d_call: TRBD1
clone_size: few
v_call: TRBV10-3
j_call: TRBJ2-7
cdr3_aa: CATGTEFSYEQYF
cdr3_nt: TGTGCCACCGGGACAGAATTTAGCTACGAGCAGTACTTC

d_call: -
clone_size: -
v_call: TRBV5-1
j_call: TRBJ1-5
cdr3_aa: CASSLLPTAGQPQHF
cdr3_nt: TGCGCCAGCAGCTTGTTACCGACAGCCGGTCAGCCCCAGCATTTT

d_call: -
clone_size: few
v_call: TRBV7-2
j_call: TRBJ2-7
cdr3_aa: CASSLGQRRQYF
cdr3_nt: TGTGCCAGCAGCTTAGGACAGAGACGGCAGTACTTC

d_call: -
clone_size: -
v_call: TRBV7-9
j_call: TRBJ2-2
cdr3_aa: CASSLTLRVDDTGELFF
cdr3_nt: TGTGCCAGCAGCTTAACCCTCAGGGTTGATGACACCGGGGAGCTGTTTTTT

d_call: -
clone_size: -
v_call: TRBV28
j_call: TRBJ2-3
cdr3_aa: CASGPIYPSTDTQYF
cdr3_nt: TGTGCCAGCGGCCCGATTTACCCTAGCACAGATACGCAGTATTTT

d_call: TRBD1
clone_size: few
v_call: TRBV5-1
j_call: TRBJ1-4
cdr3_aa: CASSAGQGSTNEKLFF
cdr3_nt: TGCGCCAGCAGCGCCGGACAGGGGTCAACTAATGAAAAACTGTTTTTT

d_call: TRBD1
clone_size: -
v_call: TRBV5-1
j_call: TRBJ1-1
cdr3_aa: CASSLVGTDTEAFF
cdr3_nt: TGCGCCAGCAGCTTGGTTGGGACAGACACTGAAGCTTTCTTT

d_call: -
clone_size: few
v_call: TRBV9
j_call: TRBJ2-2
cdr3_aa: CASSVEGVSVGELFF
cdr3_nt: TGTGCCAGCAGCGTAGAGGGAGTTTCGGTCGGGGAGCTGTTTTTT

d_call: TRBD2
clone_size: few
v_call: TRBV29-1
j_call: TRBJ2-2
cdr3_aa: CSVAGQTGGYTGELFF
cdr3_nt: TGCAGCGTTGCGGGGCAAACGGGGGGATACACCGGGGAGCTGTTTTTT

d_call: TRBD1
clone_size: few
v_call: TRBV23-1
j_call: TRBJ2-7
cdr3_aa: CASSQRLGEGQVLYEQYF
cdr3_nt: TGCGCCAGCAGTCAACGCCTCGGTGAGGGACAGGTGCTCTACGAGCAGTACTTC

d_call: -
clone_size: -
v_call: TRBV18
j_call: TRBJ1-2
cdr3_aa: CASSPFGTGDYGYTF
cdr3_nt: TGTGCCAGCTCACCGTTCGGCACCGGGGACTATGGCTACACCTTC

d_call: -
clone_size: -
v_call: TRBV28
j_call: TRBJ1-2
cdr3_aa: CASSLDGTNYGYTF
cdr3_nt: TGTGCCAGCAGTTTAGACGGGACTAACTATGGCTACACCTTC

d_call: TRBD2
clone_size: -
v_call: TRBV7-2
j_call: TRBJ2-3
cdr3_aa: CASSRGASGGADTQYF
cdr3_nt: TGTGCCAGCAGCCGGGGAGCTAGCGGGGGGGCAGATACGCAGTATTTT

d_call: TRBD1
clone_size: -
v_call: TRBV11-2
j_call: TRBJ2-7
cdr3_aa: CASSFRDRSYEQYF
cdr3_nt: TGTGCCAGCAGCTTCCGGGACAGATCCTACGAGCAGTACTTC

d_call: -
clone_size: -
v_call: TRBV20-1
j_call: TRBJ2-5
cdr3_aa: CSARRETQYF
cdr3_nt: TGCAGTGCTAGGAGGGAGACCCAGTACTTC

d_call: -
clone_size: -
v_call: TRBV7-2
j_call: TRBJ1-1
cdr3_aa: CASSLDRLEAFF
cdr3_nt: TGTGCCAGCAGCCTAGACAGGCTGGAAGCTTTCTTT

d_call: -
clone_size: -
v_call: TRBV29-1
j_call: TRBJ1-1
cdr3_aa: CSVDLGSVTEAFF
cdr3_nt: TGCAGCGTTGATCTTGGGAGCGTCACTGAAGCTTTCTTT

d_call: -
clone_size: -
v_call: TRBV19
j_call: TRBJ2-7
cdr3_aa: CASSMGSSYEQYF
cdr3_nt: TGTGCCAGTAGTATGGGGAGCTCCTACGAGCAGTACTTC

d_call: TRBD1
clone_size: -
v_call: TRBV9
j_call: TRBJ1-2
cdr3_aa: CASNRDGTARYGYTF
cdr3_nt: TGTGCCAGCAACAGAGACGGGACAGCCCGCTATGGCTACACCTTC

d_call: -
clone_size: -
v_call: TRBV11-1
j_call: TRBJ2-1
cdr3_aa: CASSWGEEASEQFF
cdr3_nt: TGTGCCAGCAGCTGGGGGGAGGAGGCTAGTGAGCAGTTCTTC

d_call: -
clone_size: few
v_call: TRBV28
j_call: TRBJ2-3
cdr3_aa: CASSFAGFTDTQYF
cdr3_nt: TGTGCCAGCAGTTTTGCAGGGTTCACAGATACGCAGTATTTT

d_call: -
clone_size: few
v_call: TRBV7-9
j_call: TRBJ2-3
cdr3_aa: CASSLLDTQYF
cdr3_nt: TGTGCCAGCAGCTTACTGGATACGCAGTATTTT